This T cell receptor beta chain was documented in a study of blood T cell repertoires in COVID-19. On the study more broadly: Donors in the United States, Italy and Spain gave samples during acute or convalescent COVID-19. T cells, B-cell-depleted T cells, or PBMCs provided the cDNA or gDNA that served as material.

In the study's own analysis: Reference gene primer amplification gave nucleated cell count estimates. Assay used: immunoSEQ multiplex PCR; TCRdb lists only in-frame clones, some missing. The V and J calls and the clone size are those of that table, but D and trimming were determined from the DNA. The data contain 250,000 to 350,000 clones, less than 85% of them seen just once; the ten biggest clones take up over 1.3%. Seattle enrolled patients during active infection and tracked them longitudinally. This CDR3 contains 17 residues. Trimming removed 3 bases from V and 0 bases from J, with 19 bases in between. Germline V gives CDR1 GTSNPN, CDR2 SVGIG (reference sequence).

The chain recombines TRBV30 with TRBJ2-3; TRBD2 might be the D (6 bases). The sample taken for sequencing was peripheral blood. The origin of this receptor is a human donor with COVID-19, enrolled during active disease. The donor label of this sample is uncertain. CDR3 region: CAWSQTGVSSSTDTQYF. The DNA of the CDR3 is TGTGCCTGGAGCCAAACGGGAGTTTCTTCTAGCACAGATACGCAGTATTTT.